This is a list of T cell receptor beta chains from one sample in a study of vaccination and CD4 T cells after COVID-19. One entry per CDR3 protein, called by TCRdb with MiXCR from the PCR reads. The data show roughly 15,000 distinct CDR3 sequences, with more than 55% seen just once and roughly 11% held by the top ten. The antigens of these receptors remain unknown. The sequenced sample was CD4+ T cells from blood, cultured in vitro. The receptors here all came from a human donor who had recovered from COVID-19. Both conserved end residues are part of each CDR3. Only part of the rows carry a size: once, few, many, or a class if the clone is expanded.

size: .
V: TRBV7-6
CDR3: CASSLGPPTATRSYEQYF

size: once
V: TRBV7-2
CDR3: CASSQHRVVDTEAFF

size: few
V: TRBV6-1
CDR3: CASPASVNTEAFF

size: .
V: TRBV2
CDR3: CASVDNRNQPQHF

size: .
V: TRBV4-1
CDR3: CASSQEGVPRGNQPQHF

size: .
V: TRBV30
CDR3: CAWVTAGTQYF

size: few
V: TRBV27
CDR3: CASSLSPTGLSPLHF

size: few
V: TRBV24-1
CDR3: CATSSTDTQYF

size: .
V: TRBV20-1
CDR3: CSARVGADQPQHF

size: .
V: TRBV7-9
CDR3: CASSYSAMMSQYF

size: .
V: TRBV30
CDR3: CAWSAVNQPQHF

size: few
V: TRBV30
CDR3: CAWSRQGDTEAFF

size: .
V: TRBV6-1
CDR3: CASSVDRGNQPQHF

size: .
V: TRBV2
CDR3: CASTGLGAEETQYF

size: .
V: TRBV20-1
CDR3: CSASDRIYGYTF

size: .
V: TRBV11-2
CDR3: CASSLGTANQPQHF

size: .
V: TRBV28
CDR3: CASSLDGGVSPYEQYF

size: .
V: TRBV20-1
CDR3: CSARDIQGAPTDTQYF

size: .
V: TRBV28
CDR3: CASTPGGTGELFF

size: .
V: TRBV7-9
CDR3: CASSRNQANEQFF

size: .
V: TRBV6-1
CDR3: CASSESWDNRGAYEQYF

size: few
V: TRBV23-1
CDR3: CASSLSRGFDNEQYF

size: .
V: TRBV5-1
CDR3: CASSDAGTSDRLAQYF

size: .
V: TRBV4-1
CDR3: CASSQGEGQGQETQYF

size: .
V: TRBV10-3
CDR3: CAIGAEHYEQYF

size: .
V: TRBV2
CDR3: CASSGEINYGYTF

size: few
V: TRBV20-1
CDR3: CSARDGLAGGLSSYEQYF

size: .
V: TRBV7-8
CDR3: CADSPGVSTNTDTQYF

size: .
V: TRBV5-1
CDR3: CASSLRQGGNEGEQFF

size: .
V: TRBV28
CDR3: CASSFVGINEKLFF

size: few
V: TRBV20-1
CDR3: CSASRRTADGYTF

size: .
V: TRBV11-2
CDR3: CASSLRTSGEETQYF

size: .
V: TRBV6-1
CDR3: CASKTSGSTDTQYF

size: .
V: TRBV9
CDR3: CASSVGPGGSYGYTF

size: .
V: TRBV14
CDR3: CASSQEEGTMNTEAFF

size: few
V: TRBV4-1
CDR3: CASSQDWDQPQHF

size: .
V: TRBV19
CDR3: CASSIGGRGTGELFF

size: .
V: TRBV6-1
CDR3: CATVRGSTQGLNSPLHF

size: .
V: TRBV4-2
CDR3: CASSQVNAGGDNEQFF

size: .
V: TRBV28
CDR3: CASSTGGVPSASYGYTF

size: .
V: TRBV20-1
CDR3: CSASPIRGSQETQYF

size: .
V: TRBV25-1
CDR3: CASSERRDTQYF

size: .
V: TRBV28
CDR3: CASTSPSGRPDTQYF

size: few
V: TRBV7-9
CDR3: CASSLDVEQPQHF

size: .
V: TRBV5-1
CDR3: CASSLGISQETQYF

size: .
V: TRBV20-1
CDR3: CSAPKPGRYEQYF

size: .
V: TRBV7-3
CDR3: CASSLQGLGNTEAFF

size: .
V: TRBV7-3
CDR3: CASSFQGGADTQYF

size: .
V: TRBV7-8
CDR3: CASSFNKNSHTDTQYF

size: .
V: TRBV12-3/TRBV12-4
CDR3: CASSLRQVNTEAFF

size: .
V: TRBV6-1
CDR3: CASSPGQEGSPLHF

size: .
V: TRBV7-2
CDR3: CASSPRQGGSPLHF

size: .
V: TRBV27
CDR3: CASRGSLGQPQHF

size: .
V: TRBV6-1
CDR3: CASSANQGAGNEKLFF

size: few
V: TRBV20-1
CDR3: CSARVSGFTDTQYF

size: .
V: TRBV28
CDR3: CASIKQSWRHEQFF

size: .
V: TRBV19
CDR3: CASSIEGKWNGYTF

size: .
V: TRBV5-1
CDR3: CASSSGTRETQYF

size: few
V: TRBV7-2
CDR3: CASSLEGTNYEQYF